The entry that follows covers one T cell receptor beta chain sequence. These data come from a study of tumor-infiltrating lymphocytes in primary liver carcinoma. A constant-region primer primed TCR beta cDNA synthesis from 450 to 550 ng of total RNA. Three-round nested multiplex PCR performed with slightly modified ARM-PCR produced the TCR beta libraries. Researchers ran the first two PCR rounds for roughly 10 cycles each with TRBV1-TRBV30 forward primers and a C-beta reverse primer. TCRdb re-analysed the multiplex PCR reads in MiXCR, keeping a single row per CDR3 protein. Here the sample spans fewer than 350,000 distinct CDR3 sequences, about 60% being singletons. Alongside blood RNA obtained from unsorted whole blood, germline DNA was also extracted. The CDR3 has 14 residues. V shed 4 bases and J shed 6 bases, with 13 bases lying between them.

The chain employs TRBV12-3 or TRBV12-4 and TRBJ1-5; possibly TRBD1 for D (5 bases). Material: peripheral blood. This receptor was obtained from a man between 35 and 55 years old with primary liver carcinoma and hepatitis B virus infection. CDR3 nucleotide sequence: TGTGCCAGCAGTTCTGGACATGGAGCTCAGCCCCAGCATTTT. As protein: CASSSGHGAQPQHF.